One and the same sample provided the 15 T cell receptor beta chains below, sequenced in a study of cytomegalovirus exposure and HLA in healthy donors. This PCR relied on a set of 60 Vbeta primers and 13 Jbeta primers. Some clones are missing from TCRdb's copy, which holds only in-frame ones; the method was immunoSEQ multiplex PCR. Among 150,000 to 200,000 clones listed, roughly three quarters were seen once. The sample comprised PBMCs. Receptors were obtained from a woman between 50 and 59 years old in good health and CMV-seronegative.

J is TRBJ1-2 and V is TRBV7-9, with 7 positions matching TRBD1. The V segment lost 5 bases and the J segment 4 bases; nucleotides outside the gene matches: 22. CDR1 SEHNR and CDR2 FQNEAQ come from the germline V gene (reference sequence). The CDR3 extends over 19 amino acids. CDR3 sequence reads: CASSPIPQGGLTGSYGYTF. The CDR3, as DNA: TGTGCCAGCAGCCCCATACCCCAGGGGGGCTTGACCGGGAGCTATGGCTACACCTTC.

The rearrangement uses TRBV11-1 and TRBJ1-1; TRBD1 matches 7 bases. The junction had 2 bases not matched to a gene; V was cut back by 6 bases and J by 4 bases. Germline V gene lookup returns CDR1 SGHAT and CDR2 FQDESV (reference sequence). The CDR3 covers 12 residues. CDR3 protein: CASRDRSTEAFF. The CDR3 DNA reads TGTGCCAGCAGGGACAGGTCCACTGAAGCTTTCTTT.

In this sample, this clone turned up a few times. This sequence joins TRBV2 and TRBJ2-5, with D tentatively TRBD1 (6 bases). The germline CDR1 and CDR2 sequences are SNHLY and FYNNEI. Trimming cost V 4 bases and J 5 bases, with 17 bases left between them. The CDR3 has 15 amino acids. The DNA of the CDR3 is TGTGCCAGCAGTGTCGGGTCAGGGGTCGGGGAGACCCAGTACTTC. Protein: CASSVGSGVGETQYF.

The V call is TRBV4-1, the J call TRBJ2-3, with 7 nucleotides matching TRBD1. Germline V gives CDR1 MGHRA, CDR2 YSYEKL. Germline trimming cut 0 bases from V and 8 bases from J; bases unmatched to any gene: 11. This CDR3 region has 16 residues. CDR3 in DNA: TGCGCCAGCAGCCAAGATGCCCTTACAGGGGCGCGTACGCAGTATTTT. Its translation: CASSQDALTGARTQYF.

The chain recombines TRBV18 with TRBJ2-5; the match to TRBD2 covers 10 bases. CDR1 is KGHSH, CDR2 LQKENI, per germline. The junction had 5 bases not matched to a gene; V was cut back by 3 bases and J by 4 bases. The CDR3 contains 15 residues. In DNA form, the CDR3 reads TGTGCCAGCTCACCTTATAGCGGGAGGACAGAGACCCAGTACTTC. Protein sequence: CASSPYSGRTETQYF.

This clone occurred once. This rearrangement joins TRBV7-3 to TRBJ2-2; TRBD2 matches 14 bases. The CDR3 has 18 residues. Trimming took 5 bases from V and 5 from J; bases not matched to a gene: 10. CDR1 and CDR2 (germline): SGHTA, FQGTGA. CDR3 loop: CASSPYRLAGGQTGELFF. CDR3 sequence (DNA): TGTGCCAGCAGCCCCTACCGACTAGCGGGGGGGCAAACCGGGGAGCTGTTTTTT.

V usage is TRBV15 and J usage is TRBJ1-2; D call uncertain. This CDR3 is 14 amino acids long. Per the germline V gene, CDR1 is LNHNV and CDR2 is YYDKDF (reference sequence). Trimming pared 1 base from V and 2 bases from J, leaving 8 bases between. The CDR3 spells CATSRGRENYGYTF. The CDR3 DNA is TGTGCCACCAGCAGAGGGAGGGAGAACTATGGCTACACCTTC.

This clone was counted only a few times. The chain employs TRBV7-2 and TRBJ1-2, with D possibly matching TRBD1 (6 bases). This CDR3 is 15 amino acids long. Trimming stripped 1 base from V and 0 bases from J, with 9 bases between. CDR1 and CDR2 (germline): SGHTA, FQGNSA. CDR3 in amino acids: CASSLVWTANYGYTF. CDR3 DNA: TGTGCCAGCAGCTTAGTCTGGACAGCTAACTATGGCTACACCTTC.

J is TRBJ2-5 and V is TRBV6-5; TRBD2 aligns across 10 bases. TRBJ2-7 matches the DNA end more closely, so the J call is doubtful. In germline, CDR1 is MNHEY, CDR2 SVGAGI. This CDR3 is built from 14 residues. The DNA for the CDR3 is TGTGCCACGGGACGACTAGCGGGTATCAACGAGCAGTACTTC. This sequence encodes CATGRLAGINEQYF.

The chain couples TRBV18 to TRBJ1-6, with unresolved D. V gave up 10 bases and J gave up 5 bases, with 15 bases separating them. There are 14 residues in the CDR3. Germline CDR1 reads KGHSH; CDR2 reads LQKENI. The CDR3 region has the DNA TGTGCCACCACGAGGGTTCTTAATAATTCACCCCTCCACTTT. Residues: CATTRVLNNSPLHF.

The rearrangement uses TRBV2 and TRBJ1-5; 7 nucleotides line up with TRBD1. Germline V gene lookup returns CDR1 SNHLY and CDR2 FYNNEI. CDR3 size: 15 residues. The junction had 7 bases not matched to a gene; V was cut back by 8 bases and J by 0 bases. CDR3 region: CASGQEYYSNQPQHF. The DNA of the CDR3 is TGTGCCAGCGGACAGGAATACTATAGCAATCAGCCCCAGCATTTT.

This clone was picked up one time. J is TRBJ1-1 and V is TRBV20-1; D gene unclear. The CDR3 consists of 10 residues. Germline values: CDR1 DFQATT, CDR2 SNEGSKA (reference sequence). The germline V and J ends were trimmed by 5 bases and 4 bases, with 5 bases remaining between them. The CDR3 DNA reads TGCAGTGCTTACAGCACTGAAGCTTTCTTT. This codes for CSAYSTEAFF.

The CDR3 bases are TGTGCCAGCAGCCCCTCTGAGCGGGCCTCCTACGAGCAGTACTTC. It specifies CASSPSERASYEQYF. The chain couples TRBV7-2 to TRBJ2-7, with TRBD2 as a possible D gene (6 bases). The V gene's germline CDR1 is SGHTA and CDR2 FQGNSA. Trimming took 5 bases from V and 0 from J, leaving 14 bases between them. The CDR3 is made up of 15 amino acids.

CDR3 region: CASSPLRDRTETQYF. The CDR3 region has the DNA TGTGCCAGCAGTCCCCTCCGGGACAGGACAGAGACCCAGTACTTC. The V and J genes are TRBV28 and TRBJ2-5; 8 bases are shared with TRBD1. In germline, CDR1 is MDHEN, CDR2 SYDVKM. Trimming removed 5 bases from V and 4 bases from J; junction bases left unmatched: 9. The CDR3 runs to 15 residues. Full variable domain (remainder filled in from reference TRBV28 and TRBJ2-5): DVKVTQSSRYLVKRTGEKVFLECVQDMDHENMFWYRQDPGLGLRLIYFSYDVKMKEKGDIPEGYSVSREKKERFSLILESASTNQTSMYLCASSPLRDRTETQYFGPGTRLLVL.

The chain employs TRBV6-5 and TRBJ1-5; 7 bases map to TRBD1. The CDR3 loop spans 14 amino acids. Germline trimming cut 6 bases from V and 7 bases from J; bases unmatched to any gene: 9. Germline assignment: CDR1 MNHEY and CDR2 SVGAGI. CDR3 in DNA: TGTGCCAGCAGATCCGACAGGGTGGGGCAGCCCCAGCATTTT. It is translated as CASRSDRVGQPQHF.